The 15 T cell receptor beta chains reported below all come from one sample, sequenced in a study of human T cells and chemical hapten exposure. Before extraction, the whole blood was not fractionated, and total RNA was taken from it. From the 5' RACE reads, TCRdb called clonotypes with MiXCR, one entry per CDR3 protein. This sample has more than 140,000 distinct CDR3 sequences, with 3.5% to 5% found just once. The receptors here all came from a female donor in good health.

This clonotype was detected ten times or more. V gene TRBV20-1 combines with J gene TRBJ2-1, with 9 bases that match TRBD2. Trimming removed 6 bases from V and 6 bases from J; junction bases left unmatched: 15. This CDR3 is 16 amino acids long. Germline V gene lookup returns CDR1 DFQATT and CDR2 SNEGSKA (reference sequence). The CDR3: CSAPSAGGPYSNEQFF. The CDR3 DNA reads as TGCAGTGCCCCGAGTGCGGGGGGGCCGTATTCCAATGAGCAGTTCTTC.

This clonotype appeared many times. V is TRBV19 and J is TRBJ2-1, with TRBD2 matching over 8 bases. Trimming took 6 bases from V and 9 from J; bases not matched to a gene: 16. Germline CDR1 LNHDA, CDR2 SQIVND (reference sequence). The CDR3 length is 16 residues. As DNA, the CDR3 is TGTGCCAGTAGCGCTATCCCGGGACTAGGATTCAGTGAGCAGTTCTTC. Its translation is CASSAIPGLGFSEQFF.

The sample holds many counts of this clonotype. The V gene is TRBV5-1, the J gene TRBJ1-1; the D is unclear. There are 14 residues in the CDR3. Germline V gene data show CDR1 as SGHRS and CDR2 as YFSETQ. V shed 3 bases and J shed 0 bases, with 9 bases lying between them. Here the CDR3 reads CASSSALMNTEAFF. The CDR3, as DNA: TGCGCCAGCAGCTCGGCGCTCATGAACACTGAAGCTTTCTTT.

Many counts were recorded for this clonotype. The chain links TRBV20-1 to TRBJ2-2; the D gene is possibly TRBD2 (6 bases). The CDR3 spans 13 residues. V lost 7 bases and J lost 1, with 10 bases in between. The germline V gene encodes CDR1 DFQATT and CDR2 SNEGSKA (reference sequence). CDR3 sequence: CSVARENTGELFF. CDR3 coding DNA: TGCAGTGTCGCGCGGGAGAACACCGGGGAGCTGTTTTTT.

In its sample, this clonotype was seen many times. The J gene is TRBJ2-1, the V gene TRBV6-1; the match to TRBD1 covers 10 bases. Germline V gene lookup returns CDR1 MNHNS and CDR2 SASEGT. The ends lost 11 bases at V and 4 bases at J; junction bases unmatched: 5. The CDR3 has 13 amino acids. The CDR3 coding sequence is TGTGCCCTTTGGGACAGGGGATACAATGAGCAGTTCTTC. This translates into CALWDRGYNEQFF.

In its sample, this clonotype was seen many times. This chain joins TRBV6-2 or TRBV6-3 and TRBJ2-7; TRBD2 matches 11 bases. Germline-derived CDR1 and CDR2 are MNHEY and SVGEGT. V lost 0 bases to trimming and J lost 1 base; unmatched junction nucleotides: 11. This CDR3 is 19 amino acids long. The CDR3 loop is CASSYSTSGDVSASYEQYF. DNA of the CDR3: TGTGCCAGCAGTTACTCGACTAGCGGGGACGTCTCGGCGTCCTACGAGCAGTACTTC.

This clonotype was observed at least ten times. CDR3 coding DNA: TGTGCCAGCAGTCCCCGGGTCCGAAGGAAGGAGACCCAGTACTTC. It specifies CASSPRVRRKETQYF. This chain links TRBV27 with TRBJ2-5; D not certain. The V and J ends lost 5 bases and 5 bases respectively, with 18 bases between them. Germline CDR1 MNHEY, CDR2 SMNVEV (reference sequence). The CDR3 is 15 amino acids.

A remark on this clonotype: Given a much more abundant clone one base away, this may be a read error. This sequence joins TRBV5-1 and TRBJ2-7; either TRBD1 or TRBD2 may fit D (5 bases each). Trimming pared 4 bases from V and 5 bases from J, leaving 16 bases between. The CDR3 covers 14 residues. The V gene's germline CDR1 is SGHRS and CDR2 YFSETQ. CDR3 loop: CASSPRGATDEQYF. CDR3 coding DNA: TGCGCCAGCAGCCCCCGGGGCGCCACCGACGAGCAGTACTTC.

This clonotype was seen a few times. This chain connects TRBV7-3 to TRBJ2-2; 9 nucleotides align to TRBD2. The V and J ends lost 4 bases and 6 bases, in that order; junction bases with no gene match: 18. This CDR3 comprises 19 residues. Germline V lookup: CDR1 SGHTA, CDR2 FQGTGA. CDR3 residues: CASSYLGVGAGGAAGELFF. DNA for the CDR3: TGTGCCAGCAGCTACCTCGGGGTCGGCGCGGGGGGGGCCGCCGGGGAGCTGTTTTTT. The full variable domain, rest sourced from reference TRBV7-3 and TRBJ2-2, is GAGVSQTPSNKVTEKGKYVELRCDPISGHTALYWYRQSLGQGPEFLIYFQGTGAADDSGLPNDRFFAVRPEGSVSTLKIQRTERGDSAVYLCASSYLGVGAGGAAGELFFGEGSRLTVL.

This clonotype was counted at least ten times. This chain uses TRBV20-1 with TRBJ2-5; D call uncertain. The CDR3 contains 11 residues. The germline CDR1 and CDR2 sequences are DFQATT and SNEGSKA (reference sequence). V lost 7 bases and J lost 2, with 8 bases in between. The CDR3 spells CSGQVQETQYF. CDR3 DNA: TGCAGTGGCCAAGTACAAGAGACCCAGTACTTC.

This clonotype showed up many times. The chain has TRBV11-1 and TRBJ1-2; a weak D match, TRBD1 (5 bases). Trimming took off 3 bases at V and 4 bases at J, with 12 bases between the two ends. Germline CDR1 is SGHAT and CDR2 is FQDESV (reference sequence). The CDR3 is made up of 14 amino acids. CDR3 DNA sequence: TGTGCCAGCAGCTTGGGGCAGGAGCCCTATGGCTACACCTTC. Its protein product is CASSLGQEPYGYTF.

This clonotype was counted at least ten times. V usage is TRBV7-3 and J usage is TRBJ2-1; a possible D gene is TRBD2 (5 bases). Deletions cut 4 bases from V and 7 bases from J, with 14 bases between. This CDR3 spans 14 amino acids. Germline CDR1 is SGHTA and CDR2 is FQGTGA. Here the CDR3 reads CASSSERGSNEQFF. DNA for the CDR3: TGTGCCAGCAGCTCAGAACGGGGTTCAAATGAGCAGTTCTTC.

This clonotype appeared many times. This chain connects TRBV4-1 to TRBJ1-5; 7 bases align to TRBD1. Per the germline V gene, CDR1 is MGHRA and CDR2 is YSYEKL. The CDR3 length is 15 residues. Trimming cost V 1 base and J 6 bases; bases outside gene matches: 6. This CDR3 reads CASSQVSRGIQPQHF. As DNA, the CDR3 is TGCGCCAGCAGCCAAGTGTCCAGGGGGATTCAGCCCCAGCATTTT.

This clonotype showed up many times. The rearrangement uses TRBV2 and TRBJ1-4; D may be TRBD1 (6 bases). Germline V lookup: CDR1 SNHLY, CDR2 FYNNEI. V was cut by 3 bases and J by 5 bases, with 13 bases left in between. This CDR3 region has 15 residues. The CDR3 spells CASSEDQGMNEKLFF. CDR3 coding DNA: TGTGCCAGCAGTGAGGATCAGGGGATGAATGAAAAACTGTTTTTT.

Many counts were recorded for this clonotype. The gene calls are TRBV29-1 and TRBJ1-1; D is unclear. There are 13 residues in the CDR3. Per germline, CDR1 SQVTM and CDR2 ANQGSEA. The V and J ends lost 3 bases and 0 bases respectively, with 8 bases between them. The CDR3 region is CSVDLIVNTEAFF. CDR3 coding DNA: TGCAGCGTTGACCTGATCGTGAACACTGAAGCTTTCTTT.